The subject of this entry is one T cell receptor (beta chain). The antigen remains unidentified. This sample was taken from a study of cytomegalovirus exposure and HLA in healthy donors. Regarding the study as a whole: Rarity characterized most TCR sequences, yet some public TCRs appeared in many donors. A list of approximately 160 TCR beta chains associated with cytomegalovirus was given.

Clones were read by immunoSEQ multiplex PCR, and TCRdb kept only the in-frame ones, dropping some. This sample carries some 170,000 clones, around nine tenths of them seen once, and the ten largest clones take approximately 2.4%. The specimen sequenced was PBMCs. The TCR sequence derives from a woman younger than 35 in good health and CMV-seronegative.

This CDR3 is CASSFLQETQYF. The CDR3, as DNA: TGTGCCAGCAGCTTCTTGCAAGAGACCCAGTACTTC. V and J are TRBV21-1 and TRBJ2-5; TRBD2 is the table's D call and was not checked against the DNA. TRBV21-1 is noted as a pseudogene. The CDR3 spans 12 residues.